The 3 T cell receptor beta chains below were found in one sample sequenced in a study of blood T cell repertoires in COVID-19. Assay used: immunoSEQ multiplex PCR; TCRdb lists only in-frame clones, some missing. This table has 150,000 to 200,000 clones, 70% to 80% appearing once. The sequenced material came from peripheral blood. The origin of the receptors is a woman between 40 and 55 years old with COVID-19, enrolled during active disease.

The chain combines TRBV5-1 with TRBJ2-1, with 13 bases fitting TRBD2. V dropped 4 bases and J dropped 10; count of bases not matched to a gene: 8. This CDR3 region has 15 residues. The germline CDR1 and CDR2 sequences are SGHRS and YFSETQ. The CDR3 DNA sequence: TGCGCCAGCAGCGGACTAGCGGGAGAGATTAACGAGCAGTTCTTC. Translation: CASSGLAGEINEQFF.

The CDR3 sequence is CASRKTGTALSGANVLTF. CDR3 in DNA: TGTGCCAGTAGAAAGACAGGGACGGCTCTCTCTGGGGCCAACGTCCTGACTTTC. The chain uses TRBV19 and TRBJ2-6; 7 bases are a match to TRBD1. This CDR3 is 18 amino acids long. Trimming took 6 bases from V and 0 from J; bases not matched to a gene: 11. Germline V CDR1 and CDR2: LNHDA, SQIVND (reference sequence).

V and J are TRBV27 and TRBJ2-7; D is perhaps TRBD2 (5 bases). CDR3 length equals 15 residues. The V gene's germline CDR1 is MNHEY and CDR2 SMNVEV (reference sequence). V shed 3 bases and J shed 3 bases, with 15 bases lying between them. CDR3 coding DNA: TGTGCCAGCAGTTTTCAGTCCTGGGGAGTCTACGAGCAGTACTTC. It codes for CASSFQSWGVYEQYF.